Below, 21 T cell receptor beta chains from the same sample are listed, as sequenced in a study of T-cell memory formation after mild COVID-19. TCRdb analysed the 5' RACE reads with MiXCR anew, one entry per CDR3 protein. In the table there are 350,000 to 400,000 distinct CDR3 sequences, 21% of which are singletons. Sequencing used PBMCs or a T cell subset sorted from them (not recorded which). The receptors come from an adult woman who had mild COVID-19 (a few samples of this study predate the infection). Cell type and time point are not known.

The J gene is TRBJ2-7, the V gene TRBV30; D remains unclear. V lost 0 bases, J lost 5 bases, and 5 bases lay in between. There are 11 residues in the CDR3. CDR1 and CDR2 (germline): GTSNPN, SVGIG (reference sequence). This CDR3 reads CAWSVRHEQYF. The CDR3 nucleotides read TGTGCCTGGAGTGTGAGACACGAGCAGTACTTC.

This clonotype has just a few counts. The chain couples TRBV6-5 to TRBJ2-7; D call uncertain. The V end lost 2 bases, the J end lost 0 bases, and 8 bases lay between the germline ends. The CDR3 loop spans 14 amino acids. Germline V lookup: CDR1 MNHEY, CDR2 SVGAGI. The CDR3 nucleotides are TGTGCCAGCAGTTACGAGCGAATCTCCTACGAGCAGTACTTC. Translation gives CASSYERISYEQYF.

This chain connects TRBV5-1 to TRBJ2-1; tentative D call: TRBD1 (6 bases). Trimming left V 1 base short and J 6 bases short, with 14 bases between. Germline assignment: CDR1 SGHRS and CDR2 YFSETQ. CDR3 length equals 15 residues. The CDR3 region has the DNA TGCGCCAGCAGCTTGCTTGGCAGGGGAACCAATGAGCAGTTCTTC. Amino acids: CASSLLGRGTNEQFF.

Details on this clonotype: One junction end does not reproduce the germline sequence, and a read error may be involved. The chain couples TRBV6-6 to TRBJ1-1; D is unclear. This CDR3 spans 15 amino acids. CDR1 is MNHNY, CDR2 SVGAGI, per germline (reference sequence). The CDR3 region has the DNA TGTGCCAGCAGCTACTCGATTGGGGAGAACACTGAAGCTTTCTTT. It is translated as CASSYSIGENTEAFF.

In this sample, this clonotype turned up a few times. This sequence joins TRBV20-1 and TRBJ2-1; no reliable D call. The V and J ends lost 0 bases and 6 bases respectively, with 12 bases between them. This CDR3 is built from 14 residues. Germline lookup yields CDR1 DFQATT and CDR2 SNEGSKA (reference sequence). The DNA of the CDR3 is TGCAGTGCTAGAGAAAACTCGCGCAGCAATGAGCAGTTCTTC. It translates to CSARENSRSNEQFF.

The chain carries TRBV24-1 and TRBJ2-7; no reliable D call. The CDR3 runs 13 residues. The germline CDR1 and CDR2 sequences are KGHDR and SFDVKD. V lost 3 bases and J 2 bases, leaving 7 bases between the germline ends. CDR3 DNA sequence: TGTGCCACCAGTGATCGGTTTACCTACGAGCAGTACTTC. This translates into CATSDRFTYEQYF.

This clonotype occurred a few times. The CDR3 loop is CASSSGTPSYNEQFF. The CDR3 DNA reads TGCGCCAGCAGCTCCGGGACTCCGTCCTACAATGAGCAGTTCTTC. The J gene is TRBJ2-1, the V gene TRBV5-1; weak D call: TRBD2 (6 bases). The CDR3 has 15 residues. V was cut by 3 bases and J by 1 base, with 11 bases left in between. Looked up from germline, CDR1 is SGHRS and CDR2 is YFSETQ.

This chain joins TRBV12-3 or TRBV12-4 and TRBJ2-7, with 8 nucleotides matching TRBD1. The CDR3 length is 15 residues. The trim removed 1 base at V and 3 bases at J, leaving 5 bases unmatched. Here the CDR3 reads CASSLVGQGDYEQYF. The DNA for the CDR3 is TGTGCCAGCAGTTTAGTCGGACAGGGTGACTACGAGCAGTACTTC.

The CDR3 nucleotides are TGTGCCAGCAGCCCGACCGGATACACCGGGGAGCTGTTTTTT. This gives the protein CASSPTGYTGELFF. The V and J genes are TRBV13 and TRBJ2-2, with D hard to call. Germline lookup yields CDR1 PRHDT and CDR2 FYEKMQ (reference sequence). The CDR3 totals 14 residues. V shed 5 bases and J shed 3 bases, with 10 bases lying between them.

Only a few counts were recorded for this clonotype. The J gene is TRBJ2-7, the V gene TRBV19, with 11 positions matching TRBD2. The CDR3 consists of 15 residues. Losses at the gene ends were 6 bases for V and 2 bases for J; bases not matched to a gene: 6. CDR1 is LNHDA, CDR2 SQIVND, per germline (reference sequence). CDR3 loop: CASRSLAGGAYEQYF. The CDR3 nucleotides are TGTGCCAGTAGATCTCTAGCGGGGGGAGCCTACGAGCAGTACTTC.

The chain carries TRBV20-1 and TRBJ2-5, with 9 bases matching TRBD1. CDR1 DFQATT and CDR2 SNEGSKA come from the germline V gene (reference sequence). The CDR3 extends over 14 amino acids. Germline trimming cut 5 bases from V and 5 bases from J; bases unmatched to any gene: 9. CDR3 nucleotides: TGCAGTGCTCCGATACAGGGGGCCGGTGAGACCCAGTACTTC. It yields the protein CSAPIQGAGETQYF.

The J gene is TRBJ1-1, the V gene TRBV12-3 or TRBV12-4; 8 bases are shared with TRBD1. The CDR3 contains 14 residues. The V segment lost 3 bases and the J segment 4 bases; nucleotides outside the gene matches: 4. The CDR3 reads CASSFSQGATEAFF. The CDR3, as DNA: TGTGCCAGCAGTTTCAGCCAGGGGGCCACTGAAGCTTTCTTT.

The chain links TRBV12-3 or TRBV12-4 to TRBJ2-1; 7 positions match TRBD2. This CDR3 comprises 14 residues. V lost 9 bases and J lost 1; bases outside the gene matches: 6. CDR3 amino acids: CASGGGSSYNEQFF. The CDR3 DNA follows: TGTGCCAGTGGCGGCGGGAGTTCCTACAATGAGCAGTTCTTC.

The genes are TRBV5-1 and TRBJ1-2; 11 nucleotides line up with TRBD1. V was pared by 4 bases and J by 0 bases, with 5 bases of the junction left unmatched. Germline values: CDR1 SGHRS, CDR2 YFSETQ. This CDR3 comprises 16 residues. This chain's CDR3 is CASSPGDRGSNYGYTF. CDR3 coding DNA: TGCGCCAGCAGCCCAGGGGACAGGGGGTCTAACTATGGCTACACCTTC.

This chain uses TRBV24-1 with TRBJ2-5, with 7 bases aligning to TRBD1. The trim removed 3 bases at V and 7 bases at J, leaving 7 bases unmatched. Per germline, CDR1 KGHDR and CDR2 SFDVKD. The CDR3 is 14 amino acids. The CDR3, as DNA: TGTGCCACCAGTGATAACCGACAGGGAATGACCCAGTACTTC. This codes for CATSDNRQGMTQYF.

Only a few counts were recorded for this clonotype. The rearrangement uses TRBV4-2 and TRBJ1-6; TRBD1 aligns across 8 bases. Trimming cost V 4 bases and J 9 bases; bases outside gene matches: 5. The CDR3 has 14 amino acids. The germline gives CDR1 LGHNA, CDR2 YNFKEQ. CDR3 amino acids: CASSPGQVASPLHF. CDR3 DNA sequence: TGTGCCAGCAGCCCGGGACAGGTTGCTTCACCCCTCCACTTT.

CDR3 in DNA: TGCAGTGCTAGACGCCTTACCTACGATACGCAGTATTTT. As protein: CSARRLTYDTQYF. The rearrangement joins TRBV20-1 to TRBJ2-3; D remains unclear. Looked up from germline, CDR1 is DFQATT and CDR2 is SNEGSKA (reference sequence). The CDR3 is 13 residues long. V lost 2 bases, J lost 6 bases, and 12 bases lay in between.

The CDR3 loop reads CASSYSAGDTEAFF. The CDR3 DNA reads as TGTGCCAGCAGTTACTCGGCAGGCGACACTGAAGCTTTCTTT. The genes are TRBV6-5 and TRBJ1-1; D remains ambiguous. The germline V gene has CDR1 MNHEY and CDR2 SVGAGI. V was clipped by 0 bases and J by 3 bases, with 8 bases between them. This CDR3 has 14 residues.

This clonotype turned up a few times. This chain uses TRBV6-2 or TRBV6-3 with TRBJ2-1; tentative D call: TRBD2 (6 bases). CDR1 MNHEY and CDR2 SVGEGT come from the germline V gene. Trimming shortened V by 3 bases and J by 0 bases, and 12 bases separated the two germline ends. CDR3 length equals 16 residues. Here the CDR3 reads CASSYWEASSYNEQFF. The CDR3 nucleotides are TGTGCCAGCAGTTATTGGGAGGCGAGCTCCTACAATGAGCAGTTCTTC.

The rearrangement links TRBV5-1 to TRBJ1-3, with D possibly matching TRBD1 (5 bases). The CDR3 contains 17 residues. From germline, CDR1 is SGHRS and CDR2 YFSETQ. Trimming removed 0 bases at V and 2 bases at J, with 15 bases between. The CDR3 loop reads CASSLEAREIPGNTIYF. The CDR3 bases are TGCGCCAGCAGCTTGGAGGCCAGGGAAATTCCTGGAAACACCATATATTTT.

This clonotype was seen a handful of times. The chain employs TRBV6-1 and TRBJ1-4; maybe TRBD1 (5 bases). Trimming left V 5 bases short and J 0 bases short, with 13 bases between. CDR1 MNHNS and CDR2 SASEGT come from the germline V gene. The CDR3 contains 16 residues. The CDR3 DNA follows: TGTGCCAGCAGTCCCCGACAGACCCCAACTAATGAAAAACTGTTTTTT. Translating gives CASSPRQTPTNEKLFF.